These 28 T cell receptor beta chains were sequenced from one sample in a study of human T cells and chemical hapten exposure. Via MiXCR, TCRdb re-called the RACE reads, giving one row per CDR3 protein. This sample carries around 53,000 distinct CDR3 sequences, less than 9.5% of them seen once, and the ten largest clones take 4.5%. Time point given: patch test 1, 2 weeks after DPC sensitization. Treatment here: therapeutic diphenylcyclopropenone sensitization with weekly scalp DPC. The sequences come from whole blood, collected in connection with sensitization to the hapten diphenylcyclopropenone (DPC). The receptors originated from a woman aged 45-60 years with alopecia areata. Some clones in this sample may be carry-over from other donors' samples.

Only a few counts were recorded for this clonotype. CDR3 coding DNA: TGTGCCAGCAGTACCTTAGCGGGAGGGTTCACAGATACGCAGTATTTT. Encoded protein: CASSTLAGGFTDTQYF. This chain connects TRBV6-6 to TRBJ2-3; TRBD2 agrees at 11 bases. Germline CDR1 is MNHNY and CDR2 is SVGAGI (reference sequence). The J segment lost 2 bases and the V segment lost 5 bases, leaving 6 bases of the junction unmatched. The CDR3 is made up of 16 amino acids.

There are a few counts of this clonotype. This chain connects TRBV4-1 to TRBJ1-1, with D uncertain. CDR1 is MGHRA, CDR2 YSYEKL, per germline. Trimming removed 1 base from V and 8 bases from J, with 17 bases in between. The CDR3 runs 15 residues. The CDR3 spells CASSQVLGSGREAFF. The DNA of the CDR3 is TGCGCCAGCAGCCAAGTGTTGGGATCAGGACGGGAAGCTTTCTTT.

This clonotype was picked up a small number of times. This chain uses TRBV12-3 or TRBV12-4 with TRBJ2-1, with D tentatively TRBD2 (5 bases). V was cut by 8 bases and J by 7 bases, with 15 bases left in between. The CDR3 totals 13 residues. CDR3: CASENPRGNEQFF. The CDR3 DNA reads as TGTGCCAGCGAAAACCCGCGAGGGAATGAGCAGTTCTTC.

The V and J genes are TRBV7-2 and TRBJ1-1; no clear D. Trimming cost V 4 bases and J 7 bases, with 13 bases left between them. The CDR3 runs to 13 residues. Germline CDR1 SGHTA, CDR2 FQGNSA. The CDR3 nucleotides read TGTGCCAGCAGCTCAGACCGGTCTGATGAAGCTTTCTTT. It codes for CASSSDRSDEAFF.

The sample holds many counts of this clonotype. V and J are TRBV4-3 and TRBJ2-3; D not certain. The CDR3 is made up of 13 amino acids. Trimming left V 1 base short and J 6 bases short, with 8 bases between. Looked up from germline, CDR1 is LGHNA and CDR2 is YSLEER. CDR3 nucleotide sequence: TGCGCCAGCAGCCAAGTCCTCTGGGATACGCAGTATTTT. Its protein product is CASSQVLWDTQYF.

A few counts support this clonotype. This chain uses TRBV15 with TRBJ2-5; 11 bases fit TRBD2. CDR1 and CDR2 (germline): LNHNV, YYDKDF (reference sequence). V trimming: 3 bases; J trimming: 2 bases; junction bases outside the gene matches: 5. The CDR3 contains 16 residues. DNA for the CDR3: TGTGCCACCAGCAGGGGAGCTAGCGGGAGGCAAGAGACCCAGTACTTC. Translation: CATSRGASGRQETQYF. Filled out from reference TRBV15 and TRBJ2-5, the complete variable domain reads DAMVIQNPRYQVTQFGKPVTLSCSQTLNHNVMYWYQQKSSQAPKLLFHYYDKDFNNEADTPDNFQSRRPNTSFCFLDIRSPGLGDTAMYLCATSRGASGRQETQYFGPGTRLLVL.

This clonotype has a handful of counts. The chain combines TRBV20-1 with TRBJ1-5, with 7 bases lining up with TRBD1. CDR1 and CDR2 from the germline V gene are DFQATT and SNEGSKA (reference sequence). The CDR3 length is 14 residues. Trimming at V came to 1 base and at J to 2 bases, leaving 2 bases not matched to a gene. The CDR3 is CSARATGGNQPQHF. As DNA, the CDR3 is TGCAGTGCTAGAGCTACAGGGGGCAATCAGCCCCAGCATTTT.

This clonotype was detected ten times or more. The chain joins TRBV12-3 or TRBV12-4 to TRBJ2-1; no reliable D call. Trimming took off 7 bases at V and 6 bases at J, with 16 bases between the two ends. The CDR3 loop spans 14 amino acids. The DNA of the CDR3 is TGTGCCAGCACCCCGCCTCGGGCCGTCAATGAGCAGTTCTTC. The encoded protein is CASTPPRAVNEQFF.

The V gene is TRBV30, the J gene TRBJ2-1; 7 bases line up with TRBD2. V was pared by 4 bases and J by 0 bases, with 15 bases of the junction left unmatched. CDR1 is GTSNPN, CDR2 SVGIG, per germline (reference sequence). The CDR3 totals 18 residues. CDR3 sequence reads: CAWTPPRRRGSSYNEQFF. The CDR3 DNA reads TGTGCCTGGACCCCCCCCAGAAGGCGGGGGAGCTCCTACAATGAGCAGTTCTTC. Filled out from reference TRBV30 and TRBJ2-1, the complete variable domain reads SQTIHQWPATLVQPVGSPLSLECTVEGTSNPNLYWYRQAAGRGLQLLFYSVGIGQISSEVPQNLSASRPQDRQFILSSKKLLLSDSGFYLCAWTPPRRRGSSYNEQFFGPGTRLTVL.

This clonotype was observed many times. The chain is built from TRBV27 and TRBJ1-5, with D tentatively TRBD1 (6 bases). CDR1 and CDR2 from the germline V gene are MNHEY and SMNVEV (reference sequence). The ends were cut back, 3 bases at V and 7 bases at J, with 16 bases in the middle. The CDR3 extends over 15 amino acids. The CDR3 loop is CASSLGGAGRQPQHF. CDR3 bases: TGTGCCAGCAGTTTGGGGGGGGCGGGAAGGCAGCCCCAGCATTTT.

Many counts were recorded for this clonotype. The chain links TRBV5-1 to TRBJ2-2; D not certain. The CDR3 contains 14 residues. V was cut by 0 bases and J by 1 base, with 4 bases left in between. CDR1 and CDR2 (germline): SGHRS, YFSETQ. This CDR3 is CASSLGVNTGELFF. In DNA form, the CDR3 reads TGCGCCAGCAGCTTGGGAGTGAACACCGGGGAGCTGTTTTTT.

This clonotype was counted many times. The CDR3 DNA reads TGTGCCAGCAGCCAAGGTGTAGGGGGGTACCCAGTATACTCCTACAATGAGCAGTTCTTC. Its protein product is CASSQGVGGYPVYSYNEQFF. This sequence joins TRBV4-2 and TRBJ2-1; D is tentatively TRBD1 or TRBD2 (6 bases each). This CDR3 is built from 20 residues. Looked up from germline, CDR1 is LGHNA and CDR2 is YNFKEQ. The V gene lost 1 base and the J gene lost 0 bases, with 22 bases spanning the gap.

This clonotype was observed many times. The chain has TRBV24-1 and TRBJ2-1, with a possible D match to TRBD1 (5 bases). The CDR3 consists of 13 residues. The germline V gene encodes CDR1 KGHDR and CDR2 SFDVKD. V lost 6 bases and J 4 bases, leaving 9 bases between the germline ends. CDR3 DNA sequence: TGTGCCACCAGTAAGGGGTCATACAATGAGCAGTTCTTC. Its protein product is CATSKGSYNEQFF.

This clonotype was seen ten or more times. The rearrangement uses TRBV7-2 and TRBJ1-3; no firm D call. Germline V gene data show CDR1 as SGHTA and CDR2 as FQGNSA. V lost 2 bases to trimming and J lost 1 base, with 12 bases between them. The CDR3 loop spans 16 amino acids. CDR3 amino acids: CASSLSTSSSGNTIYF. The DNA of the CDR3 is TGTGCCAGCAGCTTATCTACCTCCTCTTCTGGAAACACCATATATTTT.

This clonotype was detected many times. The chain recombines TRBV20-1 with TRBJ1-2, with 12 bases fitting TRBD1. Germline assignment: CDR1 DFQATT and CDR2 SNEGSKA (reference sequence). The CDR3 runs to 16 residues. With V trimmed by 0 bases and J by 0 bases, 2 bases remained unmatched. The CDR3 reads CSARDGTGGANYGYTF. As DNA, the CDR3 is TGCAGTGCTAGAGACGGGACAGGGGGCGCTAACTATGGCTACACCTTC.

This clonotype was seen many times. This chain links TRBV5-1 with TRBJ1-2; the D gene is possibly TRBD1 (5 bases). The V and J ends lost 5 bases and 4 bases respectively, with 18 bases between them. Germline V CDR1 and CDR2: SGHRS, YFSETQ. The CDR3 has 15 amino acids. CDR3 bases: TGCGCCAGCAGAAACGAGTTTGGGGGATCCTATGGCTACACCTTC. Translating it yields CASRNEFGGSYGYTF.

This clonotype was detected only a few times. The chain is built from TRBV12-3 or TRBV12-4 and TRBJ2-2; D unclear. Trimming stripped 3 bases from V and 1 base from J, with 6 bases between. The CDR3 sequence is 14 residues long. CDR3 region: CASSLSVNTGELFF. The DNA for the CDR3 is TGTGCCAGCAGTTTGTCGGTGAACACCGGGGAGCTGTTTTTT.

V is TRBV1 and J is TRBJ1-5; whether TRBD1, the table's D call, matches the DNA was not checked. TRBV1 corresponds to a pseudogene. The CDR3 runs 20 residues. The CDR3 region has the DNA TGCACCAGCAGCCAAGCGGTCAGGGACCCTAGGGGTGATAGCAATCAGCCCCAGCATTTT. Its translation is CTSSQAVRDPRGDSNQPQHF.

For the CDR3, the DNA is TGCAGCGTTGTTCATATCATGAACACTGAAGCTTTCTTT. This sequence encodes CSVVHIMNTEAFF. V is TRBV29-1 and J is TRBJ1-1; no definite D call. The CDR3 length is 13 residues. In germline, CDR1 is SQVTM, CDR2 ANQGSEA. V was shortened by 4 bases and J by 0 bases, with 9 bases between the two germline ends. Supplemented by reference TRBV29-1 and TRBJ1-1, the full variable domain reads SAVISQKPSRDICQRGTSLTIQCQVDSQVTMMFWYRQQPGQSLTLIATANQGSEATYESGFVIDKFPISRPNLTFSTLTVSNMSPEDSSIYLCSVVHIMNTEAFFGQGTRLTVV.

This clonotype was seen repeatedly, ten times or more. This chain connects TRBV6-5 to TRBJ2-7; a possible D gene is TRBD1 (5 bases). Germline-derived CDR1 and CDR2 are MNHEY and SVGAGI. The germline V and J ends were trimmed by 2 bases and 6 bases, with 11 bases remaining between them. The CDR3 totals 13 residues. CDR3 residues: CASSYQGTGEQYF. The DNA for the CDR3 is TGTGCCAGCAGTTACCAGGGAACGGGCGAGCAGTACTTC.

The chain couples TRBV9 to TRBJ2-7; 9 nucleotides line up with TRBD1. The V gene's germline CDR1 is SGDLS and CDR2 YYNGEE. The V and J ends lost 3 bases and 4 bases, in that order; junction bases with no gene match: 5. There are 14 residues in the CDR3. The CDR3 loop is CASSAGTGIYEQYF. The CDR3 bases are TGTGCCAGCAGCGCCGGGACAGGGATTTACGAGCAGTACTTC.

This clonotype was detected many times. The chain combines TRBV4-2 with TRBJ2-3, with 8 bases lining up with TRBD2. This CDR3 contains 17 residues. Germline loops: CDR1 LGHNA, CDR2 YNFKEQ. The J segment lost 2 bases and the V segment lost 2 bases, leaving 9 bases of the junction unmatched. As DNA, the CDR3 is TGTGCCAGCAGCCAATATCCTTGGACTAGCTTCACAGATACGCAGTATTTT. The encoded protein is CASSQYPWTSFTDTQYF.

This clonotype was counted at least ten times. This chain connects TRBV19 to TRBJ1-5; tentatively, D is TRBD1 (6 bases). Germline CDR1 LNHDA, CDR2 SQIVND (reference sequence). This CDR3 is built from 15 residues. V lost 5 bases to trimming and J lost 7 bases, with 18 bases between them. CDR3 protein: CASSLTGAGEQPQHF. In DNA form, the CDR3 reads TGTGCCAGTAGTCTCACGGGGGCAGGGGAGCAGCCCCAGCATTTT.

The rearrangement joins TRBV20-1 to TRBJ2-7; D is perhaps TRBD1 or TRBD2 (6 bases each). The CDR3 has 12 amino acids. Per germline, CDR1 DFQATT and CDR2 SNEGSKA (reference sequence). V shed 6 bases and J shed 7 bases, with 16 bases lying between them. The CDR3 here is CSAGGFQGEQYF. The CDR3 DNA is TGCAGTGCAGGAGGGTTTCAGGGGGAGCAGTACTTC.

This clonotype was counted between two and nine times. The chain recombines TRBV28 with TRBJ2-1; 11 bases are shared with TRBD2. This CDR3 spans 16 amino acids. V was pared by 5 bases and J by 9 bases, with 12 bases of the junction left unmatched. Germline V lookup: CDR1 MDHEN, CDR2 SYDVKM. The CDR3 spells CASSPRVAGGPREQFF. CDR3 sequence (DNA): TGTGCCAGCAGTCCCCGAGTAGCGGGAGGGCCTCGTGAGCAGTTCTTC.

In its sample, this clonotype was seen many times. For the CDR3, the DNA is TGCAGTGCTTCCCTAGCGGCCTTGACTAGCACAGATACGCAGTATTTT. Its protein is CSASLAALTSTDTQYF. V is TRBV20-1 and J is TRBJ2-3, with 7 bases aligning to TRBD2. Trimming cost V 5 bases and J 0 bases; bases outside gene matches: 11. The CDR3 covers 16 residues. The germline CDR1 and CDR2 sequences are DFQATT and SNEGSKA (reference sequence).

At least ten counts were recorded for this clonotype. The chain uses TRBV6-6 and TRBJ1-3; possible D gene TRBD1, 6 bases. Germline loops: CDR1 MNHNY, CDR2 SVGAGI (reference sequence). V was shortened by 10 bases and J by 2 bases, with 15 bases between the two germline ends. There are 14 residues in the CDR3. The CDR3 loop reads CATSLGGPGNTIYF. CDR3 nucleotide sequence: TGTGCCACATCTCTGGGGGGCCCTGGAAACACCATATATTTT.

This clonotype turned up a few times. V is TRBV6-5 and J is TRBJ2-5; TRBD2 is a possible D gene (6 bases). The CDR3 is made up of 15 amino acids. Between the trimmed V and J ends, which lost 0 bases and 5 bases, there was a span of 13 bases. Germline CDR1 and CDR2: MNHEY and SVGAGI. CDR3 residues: CASSYSTSRRETQYF. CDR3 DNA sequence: TGTGCCAGCAGTTACTCTACTAGCCGGCGGGAGACCCAGTACTTC.